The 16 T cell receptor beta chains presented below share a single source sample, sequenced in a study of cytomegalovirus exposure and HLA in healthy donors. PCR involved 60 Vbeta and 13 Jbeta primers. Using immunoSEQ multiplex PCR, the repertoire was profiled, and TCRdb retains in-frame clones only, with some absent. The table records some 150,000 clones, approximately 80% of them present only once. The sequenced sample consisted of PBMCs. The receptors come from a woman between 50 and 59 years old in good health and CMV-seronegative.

This chain's CDR3 is CASSQAWSPSTDTQYF. As DNA, the CDR3 is TGCGCCAGCAGCCAAGCATGGAGTCCTAGCACAGATACGCAGTATTTT. The chain uses TRBV4-3 and TRBJ2-3; D not resolved. V was clipped by 1 base and J by 0 bases, with 11 bases between them. The CDR3 sequence is 16 residues long. CDR1 is LGHNA and CDR2 is YSLEER in the germline V gene.

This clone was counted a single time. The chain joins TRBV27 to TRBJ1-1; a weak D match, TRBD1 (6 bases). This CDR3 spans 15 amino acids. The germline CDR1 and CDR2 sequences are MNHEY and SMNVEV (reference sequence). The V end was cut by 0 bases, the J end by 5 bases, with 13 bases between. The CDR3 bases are TGTGCCAGCAGTTTATCACGCAGGGGCGGGACTGAAGCTTTCTTT. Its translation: CASSLSRRGGTEAFF.

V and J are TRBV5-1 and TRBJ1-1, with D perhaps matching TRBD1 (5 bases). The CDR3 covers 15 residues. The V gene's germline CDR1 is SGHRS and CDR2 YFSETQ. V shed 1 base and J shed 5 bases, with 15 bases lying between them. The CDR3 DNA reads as TGCGCCAGCAGCTTGATTCCAGGGCGGCAGACTGAAGCTTTCTTT. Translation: CASSLIPGRQTEAFF.

The CDR3 DNA reads TGTGCCAGTAGCCCCCCCGGGTTGCAGGGGAATCAGCCCCAGCATTTT. It translates to CASSPPGLQGNQPQHF. The chain recombines TRBV19 with TRBJ1-5; a possible D gene is TRBD1 (6 bases). V was clipped by 6 bases and J by 4 bases, with 19 bases between them. This CDR3 has 16 residues. The germline V gene encodes CDR1 LNHDA and CDR2 SQIVND (reference sequence).

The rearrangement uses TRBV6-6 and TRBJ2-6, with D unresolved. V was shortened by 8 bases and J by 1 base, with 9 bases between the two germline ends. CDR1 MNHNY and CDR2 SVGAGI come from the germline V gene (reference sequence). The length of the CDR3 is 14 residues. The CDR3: CASLPVSGANVLTF. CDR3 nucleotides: TGTGCCAGCCTCCCAGTTTCTGGGGCCAACGTCCTGACTTTC.

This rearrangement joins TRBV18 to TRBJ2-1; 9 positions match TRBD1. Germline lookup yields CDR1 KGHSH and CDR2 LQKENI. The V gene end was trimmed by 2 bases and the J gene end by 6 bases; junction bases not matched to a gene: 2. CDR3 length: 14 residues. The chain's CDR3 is CASSPLTGGNEQFF. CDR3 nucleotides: TGTGCCAGCTCACCATTGACAGGGGGCAATGAGCAGTTCTTC.

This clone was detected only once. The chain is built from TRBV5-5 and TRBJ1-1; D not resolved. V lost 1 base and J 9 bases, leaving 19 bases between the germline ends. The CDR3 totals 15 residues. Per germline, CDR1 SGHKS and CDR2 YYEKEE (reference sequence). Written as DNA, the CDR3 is TGTGCCAGCAGCTTGAGCTGGGAGCGCGTCACGAAAGCTTTCTTT. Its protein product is CASSLSWERVTKAFF. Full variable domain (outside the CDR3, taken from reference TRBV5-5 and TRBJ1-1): DAGVTQSPTHLIKTRGQQVTLRCSPISGHKSVSWYQQVLGQGPQFIFQYYEKEERGRGNFPDRFSARQFPNYSSELNVNALLLGDSALYLCASSLSWERVTKAFFGQGTRLTVV.

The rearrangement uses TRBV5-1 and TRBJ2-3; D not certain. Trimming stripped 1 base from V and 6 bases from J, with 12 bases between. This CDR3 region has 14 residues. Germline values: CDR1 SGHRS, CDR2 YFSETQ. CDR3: CASSLSRSPDTQYF. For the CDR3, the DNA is TGCGCCAGCAGCTTGTCCAGGTCCCCCGATACGCAGTATTTT.

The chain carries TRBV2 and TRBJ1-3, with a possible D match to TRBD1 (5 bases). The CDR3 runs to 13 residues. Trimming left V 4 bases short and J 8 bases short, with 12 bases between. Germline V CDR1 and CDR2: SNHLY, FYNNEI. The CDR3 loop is CASSVTPRDTIYF. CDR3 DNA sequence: TGTGCCAGCAGTGTGACCCCCAGGGACACCATATATTTT.

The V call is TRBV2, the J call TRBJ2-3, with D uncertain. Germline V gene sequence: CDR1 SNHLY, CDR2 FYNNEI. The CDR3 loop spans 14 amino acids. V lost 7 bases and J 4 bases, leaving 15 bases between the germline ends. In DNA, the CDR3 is TGTGCCAGCACAGACTTACCTGGGTCAGATACGCAGTATTTT. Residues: CASTDLPGSDTQYF.

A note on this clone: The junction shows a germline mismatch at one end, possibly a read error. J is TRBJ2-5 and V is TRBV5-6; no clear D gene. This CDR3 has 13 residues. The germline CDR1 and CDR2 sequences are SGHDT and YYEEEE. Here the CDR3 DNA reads TGTGCCAGCAGCTTGATAGTTCAAGAGCCCCAGTACTTC. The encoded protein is CASSLIVQEPQYF.

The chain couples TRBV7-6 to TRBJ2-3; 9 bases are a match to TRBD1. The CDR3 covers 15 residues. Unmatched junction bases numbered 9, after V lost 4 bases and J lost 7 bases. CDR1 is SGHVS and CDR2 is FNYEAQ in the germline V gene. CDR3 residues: CASSSPGQGLNTQYF. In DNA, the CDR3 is TGTGCCAGCAGCTCACCGGGACAGGGTCTAAATACGCAGTATTTT.

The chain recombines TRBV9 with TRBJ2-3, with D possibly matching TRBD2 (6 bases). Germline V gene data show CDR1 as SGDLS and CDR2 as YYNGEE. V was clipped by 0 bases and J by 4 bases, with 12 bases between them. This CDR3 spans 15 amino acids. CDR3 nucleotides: TGTGCCAGCAGCGTAGGGCTAGCGCGCGCAGATACGCAGTATTTT. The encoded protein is CASSVGLARADTQYF.

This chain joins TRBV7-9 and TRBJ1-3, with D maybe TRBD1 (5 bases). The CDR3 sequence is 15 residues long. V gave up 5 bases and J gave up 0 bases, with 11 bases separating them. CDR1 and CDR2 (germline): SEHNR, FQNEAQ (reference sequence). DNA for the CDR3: TGTGCCAGCAGCCCGACAGACTTCTCTGGAAACACCATATATTTT. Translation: CASSPTDFSGNTIYF.

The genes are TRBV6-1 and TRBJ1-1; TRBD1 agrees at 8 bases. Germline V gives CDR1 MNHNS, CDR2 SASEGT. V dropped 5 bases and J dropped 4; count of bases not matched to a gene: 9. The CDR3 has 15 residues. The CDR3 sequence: CASSPRTGRTTEAFF. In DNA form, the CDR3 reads TGTGCCAGCAGTCCCCGGACAGGGCGGACCACTGAAGCTTTCTTT.

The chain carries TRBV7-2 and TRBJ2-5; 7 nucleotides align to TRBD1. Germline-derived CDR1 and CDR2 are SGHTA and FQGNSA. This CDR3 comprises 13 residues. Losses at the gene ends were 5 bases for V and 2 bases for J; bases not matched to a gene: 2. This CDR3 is CASSRGQQETQYF. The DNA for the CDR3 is TGTGCCAGCAGCCGGGGACAGCAAGAGACCCAGTACTTC.